This T cell receptor (beta chain) was retrieved from a study of blood T cell repertoires in COVID-19. Overall study: Sample material is recorded as cDNA or gDNA derived from T cells, B-cell-depleted T cells, or PBMCs.

CDR3 length: 15 residues. Germline V gives CDR1 MNHEY, CDR2 SVGEGT. V lost 5 bases to trimming and J lost 3 bases; unmatched junction nucleotides: 6. This clone has just one count. Some clones are missing from TCRdb's copy, which holds only in-frame ones; the method was immunoSEQ multiplex PCR. The sample gives about 88,000 clones, about 92% of which show up once; about 6.7% is in the top ten. The sequence was collected from a man aged 18 to 29 with COVID-19, enrolled during active disease. The rearrangement links TRBV6-2 or TRBV6-3 to TRBJ1-5; 8 nucleotides match TRBD1. The specimen was peripheral blood. CDR3 in DNA: TGTGCCAGCAGTAAGACAGGGGCTGTCAATCAGCCCCAGCATTTT. This gives the protein CASSKTGAVNQPQHF.